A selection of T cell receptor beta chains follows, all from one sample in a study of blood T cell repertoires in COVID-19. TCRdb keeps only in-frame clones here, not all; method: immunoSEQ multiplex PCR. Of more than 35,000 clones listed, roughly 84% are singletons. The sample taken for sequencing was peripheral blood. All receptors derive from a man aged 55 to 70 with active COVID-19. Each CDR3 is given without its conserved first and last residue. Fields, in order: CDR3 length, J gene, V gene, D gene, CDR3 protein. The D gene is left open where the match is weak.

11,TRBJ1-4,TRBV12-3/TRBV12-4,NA,ASRGGPGEKLF
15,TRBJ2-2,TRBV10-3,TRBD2,AISEEEGGIGAGELF
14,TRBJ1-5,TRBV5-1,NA,ASSLSGGAGNQPQH
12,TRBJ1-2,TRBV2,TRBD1,ASNGPGTGSGYT
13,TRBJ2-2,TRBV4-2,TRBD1,ASSEGTGDTGELF
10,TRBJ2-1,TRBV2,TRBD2,ASSGGTSGRI
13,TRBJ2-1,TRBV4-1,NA,ASSQVTAAYNEQF
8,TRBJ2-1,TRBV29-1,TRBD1,SVRTGSEF
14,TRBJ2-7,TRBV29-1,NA,SVGPHLQAGTYEQY
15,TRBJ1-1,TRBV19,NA,ASSIDRGFFLNTEAF
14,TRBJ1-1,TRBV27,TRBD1,ASSFWSGGMNTEAF
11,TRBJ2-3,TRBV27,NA,ASSSPSTDTQY
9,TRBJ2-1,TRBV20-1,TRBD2,SGTRDNEQF
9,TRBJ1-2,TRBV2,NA,ATLINYGYT
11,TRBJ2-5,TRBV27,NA,ASSIDNQETQY
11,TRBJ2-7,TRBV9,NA,ASSEPGRNEQY
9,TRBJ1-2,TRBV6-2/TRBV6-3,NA,ASSSIYGYT
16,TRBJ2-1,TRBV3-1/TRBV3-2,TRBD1,ASSQDWSVGQGPDEQF
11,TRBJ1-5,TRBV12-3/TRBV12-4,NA,ASTRERNQPQH
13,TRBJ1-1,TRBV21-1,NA,ASSRGQGGFNEAF
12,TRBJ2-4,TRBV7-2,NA,ASSRGQLENIQY
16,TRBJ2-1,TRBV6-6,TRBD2,ASSLIPPSGTRENEQF
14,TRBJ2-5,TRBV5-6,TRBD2,ASSAKTSGIQETQY
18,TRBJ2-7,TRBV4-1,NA,ASSQNVLRTVPKLNYEQY
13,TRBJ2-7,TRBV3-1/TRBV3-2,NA,ASSQEAGKGLEQY
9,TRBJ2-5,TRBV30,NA,ALEGAETQY
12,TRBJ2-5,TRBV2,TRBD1,ASSPPGGQETQY
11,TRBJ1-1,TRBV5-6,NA,ASSLVQGSEAF
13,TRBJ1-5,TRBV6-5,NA,ASSPSGSSNQPQH
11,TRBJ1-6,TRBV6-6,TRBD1,ASNDQGVSPLH
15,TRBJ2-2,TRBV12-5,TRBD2,ASGFGTSGPGSGELF
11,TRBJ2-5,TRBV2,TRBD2,ASTWDYSETQY
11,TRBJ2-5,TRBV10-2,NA,ASSLTAQETQY
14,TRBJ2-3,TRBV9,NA,ASSLSGQGYTDTQY
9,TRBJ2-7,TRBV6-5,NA,ASSRYPTQY
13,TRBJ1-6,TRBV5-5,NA,ASSTAGTPQSPLH
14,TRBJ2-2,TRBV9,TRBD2,ASSVGNLAGTGELF
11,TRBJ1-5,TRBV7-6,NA,ASSPGDNQPQH